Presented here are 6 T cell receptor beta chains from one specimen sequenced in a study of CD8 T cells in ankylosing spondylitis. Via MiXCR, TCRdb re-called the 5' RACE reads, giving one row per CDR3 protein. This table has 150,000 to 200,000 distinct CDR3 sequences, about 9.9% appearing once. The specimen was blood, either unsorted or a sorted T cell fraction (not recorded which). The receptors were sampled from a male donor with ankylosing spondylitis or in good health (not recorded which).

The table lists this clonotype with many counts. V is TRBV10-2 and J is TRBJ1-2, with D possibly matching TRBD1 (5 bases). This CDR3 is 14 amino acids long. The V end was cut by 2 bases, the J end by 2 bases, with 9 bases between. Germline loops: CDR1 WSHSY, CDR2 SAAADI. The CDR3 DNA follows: TGCGCCAGCAGTGAGGGCGGGGGGAACTATGGCTACACCTTC. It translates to CASSEGGGNYGYTF.

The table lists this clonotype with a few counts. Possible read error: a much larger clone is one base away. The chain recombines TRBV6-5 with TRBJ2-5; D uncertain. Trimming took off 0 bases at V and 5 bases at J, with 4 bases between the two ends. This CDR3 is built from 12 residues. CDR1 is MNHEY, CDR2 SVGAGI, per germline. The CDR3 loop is CASSYSTETQYF. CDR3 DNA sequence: TGTGCCAGCAGTTACTCGACGGAGACCCAGTACTTC.

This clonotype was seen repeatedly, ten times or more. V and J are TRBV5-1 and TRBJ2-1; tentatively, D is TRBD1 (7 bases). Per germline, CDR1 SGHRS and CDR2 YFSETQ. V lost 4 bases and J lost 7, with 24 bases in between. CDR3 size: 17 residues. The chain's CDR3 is CASSPDRVGRTWNEQFF. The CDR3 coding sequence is TGCGCCAGCAGCCCCGACAGGGTAGGGAGGACTTGGAATGAGCAGTTCTTC.

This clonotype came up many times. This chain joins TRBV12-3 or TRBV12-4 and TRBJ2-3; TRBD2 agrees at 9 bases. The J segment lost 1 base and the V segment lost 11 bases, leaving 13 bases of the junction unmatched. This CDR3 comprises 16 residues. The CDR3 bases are TGTGCCGGACGCCGTGGAGGCGGGGGGGGCACAGATACGCAGTATTTT. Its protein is CAGRRGGGGGTDTQYF.

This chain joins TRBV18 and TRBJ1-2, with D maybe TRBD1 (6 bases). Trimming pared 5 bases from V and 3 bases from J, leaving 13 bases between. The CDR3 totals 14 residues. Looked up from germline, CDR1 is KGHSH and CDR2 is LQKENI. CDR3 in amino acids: CASSELRGDYGYTF. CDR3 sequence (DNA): TGTGCCAGCTCAGAACTCAGGGGCGACTATGGCTACACCTTC.

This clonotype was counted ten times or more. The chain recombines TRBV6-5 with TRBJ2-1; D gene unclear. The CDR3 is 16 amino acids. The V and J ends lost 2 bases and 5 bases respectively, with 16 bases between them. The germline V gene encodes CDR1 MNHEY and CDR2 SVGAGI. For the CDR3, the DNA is TGTGCCAGCAGTTACCCGGCTGGGCGGCCCAACAATGAGCAGTTCTTC. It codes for CASSYPAGRPNNEQFF.